The present T cell receptor (beta chain) was sequenced within a study of blood T cell repertoires in COVID-19. About the study: In each case, the material was cDNA or gDNA derived from T cells, B-cell-depleted T cells, or PBMCs.

Deletions cut 3 bases from V and 6 bases from J, with 12 bases between. CDR1 and CDR2 (germline): KGHSH, LQKENI. The CDR3 has 14 amino acids. Generated by immunoSEQ multiplex PCR, the TCRdb table keeps only in-frame clones and is missing some. The repertoire holds under 95,000 clones, around 80% seen once, with roughly 32% in the top ten. This rearrangement joins TRBV18 to TRBJ2-1; possible D gene TRBD1, 6 bases. Sequenced sample: peripheral blood. The origin of this receptor is a woman older than 75 with acute or convalescent COVID-19. CDR3 region: CASSPLDSSNEQFF. CDR3 DNA: TGTGCCAGCTCACCCCTGGACAGTAGCAATGAGCAGTTCTTC.